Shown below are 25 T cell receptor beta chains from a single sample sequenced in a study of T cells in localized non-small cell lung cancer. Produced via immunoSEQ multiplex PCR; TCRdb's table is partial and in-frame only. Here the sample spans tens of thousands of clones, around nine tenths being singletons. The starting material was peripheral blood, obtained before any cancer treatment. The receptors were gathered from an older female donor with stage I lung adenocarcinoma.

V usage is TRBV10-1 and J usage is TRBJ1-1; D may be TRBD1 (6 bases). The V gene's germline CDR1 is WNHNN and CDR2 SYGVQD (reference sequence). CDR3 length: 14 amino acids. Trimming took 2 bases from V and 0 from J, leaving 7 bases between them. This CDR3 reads CASSERGLNTEAFF. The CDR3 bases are TGCGCCAGCAGTGAGAGGGGGTTGAACACTGAAGCTTTCTTT.

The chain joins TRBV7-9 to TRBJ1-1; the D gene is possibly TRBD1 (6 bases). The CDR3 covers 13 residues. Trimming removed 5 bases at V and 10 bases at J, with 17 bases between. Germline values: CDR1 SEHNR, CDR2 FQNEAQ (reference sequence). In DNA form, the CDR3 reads TGTGCCAGCAGCGCGGAAGGGGGGGTGGTAGCTTTCTTT. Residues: CASSAEGGVVAFF.

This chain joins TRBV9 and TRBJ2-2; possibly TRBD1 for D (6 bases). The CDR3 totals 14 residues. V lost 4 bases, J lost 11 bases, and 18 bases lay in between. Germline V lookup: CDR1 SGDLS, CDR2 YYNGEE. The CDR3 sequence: CASSLRGVGYELFF. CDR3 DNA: TGTGCCAGCAGCCTCAGGGGAGTCGGCTATGAGCTGTTTTTT.

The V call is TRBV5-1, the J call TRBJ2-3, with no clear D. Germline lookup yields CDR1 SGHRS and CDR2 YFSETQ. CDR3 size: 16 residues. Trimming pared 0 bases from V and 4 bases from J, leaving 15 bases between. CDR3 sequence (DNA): TGCGCCAGCAGCTTGGGCCACCCTGGATGGGCAGATACGCAGTATTTT. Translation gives CASSLGHPGWADTQYF.

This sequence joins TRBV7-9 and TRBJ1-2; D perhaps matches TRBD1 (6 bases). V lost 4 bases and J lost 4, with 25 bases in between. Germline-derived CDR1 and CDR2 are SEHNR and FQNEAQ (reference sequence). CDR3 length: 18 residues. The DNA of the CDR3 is TGTGCCAGCAGCTCCCAAATCCGTGGACAGTCGGGCACCTATGGCTACACCTTC. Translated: CASSSQIRGQSGTYGYTF.

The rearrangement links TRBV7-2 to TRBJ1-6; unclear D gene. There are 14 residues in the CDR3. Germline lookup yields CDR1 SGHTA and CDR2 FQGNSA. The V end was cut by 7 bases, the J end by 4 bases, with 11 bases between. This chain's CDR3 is CASTTREYNSPLHF. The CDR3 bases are TGTGCCAGCACCACCCGGGAGTATAATTCACCCCTCCACTTT.

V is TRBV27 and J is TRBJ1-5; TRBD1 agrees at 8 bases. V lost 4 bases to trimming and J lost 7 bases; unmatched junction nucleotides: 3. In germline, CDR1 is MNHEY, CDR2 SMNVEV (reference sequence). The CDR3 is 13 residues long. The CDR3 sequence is CASSSDRGQPQHF. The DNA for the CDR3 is TGTGCCAGCAGTTCTGACAGGGGACAGCCCCAGCATTTT.

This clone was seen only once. The DNA for the CDR3 is TGTGCCACCAGCAGAGATCTCCTCCAAGGCGAGCAGTACTTC. It is translated as CATSRDLLQGEQYF. This rearrangement joins TRBV15 to TRBJ2-7; no clear D. The ends were cut back, 0 bases at V and 6 bases at J, with 12 bases in the middle. This CDR3 has 14 amino acids. The germline gives CDR1 LNHNV, CDR2 YYDKDF (reference sequence). Filled out from reference TRBV15 and TRBJ2-7, the complete variable domain reads DAMVIQNPRYQVTQFGKPVTLSCSQTLNHNVMYWYQQKSSQAPKLLFHYYDKDFNNEADTPDNFQSRRPNTSFCFLDIRSPGLGDTAMYLCATSRDLLQGEQYFGPGTRLTVT.

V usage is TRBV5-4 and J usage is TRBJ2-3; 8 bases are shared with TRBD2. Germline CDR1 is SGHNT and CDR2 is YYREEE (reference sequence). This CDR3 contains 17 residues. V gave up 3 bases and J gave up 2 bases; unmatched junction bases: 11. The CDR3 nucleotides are TGTGCCAGCAGCTCGACAGAGCGGGGGCCTGTCACAGATACGCAGTATTTT. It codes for CASSSTERGPVTDTQYF.

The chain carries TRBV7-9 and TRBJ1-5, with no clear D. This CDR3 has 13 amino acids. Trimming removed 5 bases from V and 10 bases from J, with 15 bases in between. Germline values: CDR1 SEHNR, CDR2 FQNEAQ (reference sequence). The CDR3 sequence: CASSLRENRPQHF. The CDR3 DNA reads TGTGCCAGCAGCCTGAGGGAGAACCGACCCCAGCATTTT.

CDR3 sequence: CASTLGGSGNTIYF. Here the CDR3 DNA reads TGTGCCAGCACCCTGGGGGGATCTGGAAACACCATATATTTT. The gene calls are TRBV28 and TRBJ1-3; D perhaps matches TRBD1 (5 bases). V was clipped by 7 bases and J by 1 base, with 11 bases between them. The CDR3 has 14 amino acids. Germline CDR1 reads MDHEN; CDR2 reads SYDVKM.

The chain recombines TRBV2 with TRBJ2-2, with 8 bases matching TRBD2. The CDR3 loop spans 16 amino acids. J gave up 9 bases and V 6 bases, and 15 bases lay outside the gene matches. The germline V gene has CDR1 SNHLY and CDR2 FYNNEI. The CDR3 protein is CASRRGILAELWELFF. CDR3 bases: TGTGCCAGCAGGCGGGGAATACTAGCGGAGCTTTGGGAGCTGTTTTTT.

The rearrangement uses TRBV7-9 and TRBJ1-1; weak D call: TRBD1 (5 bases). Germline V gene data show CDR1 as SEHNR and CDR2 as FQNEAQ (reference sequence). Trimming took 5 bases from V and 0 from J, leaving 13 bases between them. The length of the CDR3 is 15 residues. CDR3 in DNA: TGTGCCAGCAGCCCCCGACAGACTATGAACACTGAAGCTTTCTTT. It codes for CASSPRQTMNTEAFF.

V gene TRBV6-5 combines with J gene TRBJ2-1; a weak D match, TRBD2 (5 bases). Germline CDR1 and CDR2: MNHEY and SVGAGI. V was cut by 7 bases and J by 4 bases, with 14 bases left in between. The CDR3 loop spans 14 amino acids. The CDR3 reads CASTSRTFYNEQFF. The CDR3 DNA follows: TGTGCCAGCACTAGCCGGACTTTTTACAATGAGCAGTTCTTC.

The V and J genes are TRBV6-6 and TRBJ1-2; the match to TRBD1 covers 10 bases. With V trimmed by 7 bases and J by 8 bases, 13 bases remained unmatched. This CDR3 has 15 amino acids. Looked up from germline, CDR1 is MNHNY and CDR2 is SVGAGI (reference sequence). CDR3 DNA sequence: TGTGCCAGCACCTTGGACAGGGGGAACGTAAAGGGCTACACCTTC. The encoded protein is CASTLDRGNVKGYTF.

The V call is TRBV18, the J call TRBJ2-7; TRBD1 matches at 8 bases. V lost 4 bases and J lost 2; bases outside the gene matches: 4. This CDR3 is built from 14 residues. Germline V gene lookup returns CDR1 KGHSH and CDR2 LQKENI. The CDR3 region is CASSRGQGTYEQYF. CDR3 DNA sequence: TGTGCCAGCTCACGCGGACAGGGAACCTACGAGCAGTACTTC.

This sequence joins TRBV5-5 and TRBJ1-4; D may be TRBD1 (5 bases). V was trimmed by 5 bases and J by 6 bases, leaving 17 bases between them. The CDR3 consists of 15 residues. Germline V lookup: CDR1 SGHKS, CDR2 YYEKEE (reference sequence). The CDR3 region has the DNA TGTGCCAGCAGACTGGGTAGGGGAATAGATGAAAAACTGTTTTTT. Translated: CASRLGRGIDEKLFF.

CDR3 nucleotides: TGCAGCGTTGAAGAAGGGGTCGAAGGGCAGTTCTTC. It specifies CSVEEGVEGQFF. The chain combines TRBV29-1 with TRBJ2-1; TRBD1 might be the D (5 bases). Germline CDR1 is SQVTM and CDR2 is ANQGSEA. The germline V and J ends were trimmed by 0 bases and 12 bases, with 12 bases remaining between them. The CDR3 is 12 amino acids.

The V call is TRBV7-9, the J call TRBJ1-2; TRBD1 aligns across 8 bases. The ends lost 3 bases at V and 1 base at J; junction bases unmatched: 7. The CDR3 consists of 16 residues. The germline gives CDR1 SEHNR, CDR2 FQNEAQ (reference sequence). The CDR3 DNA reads TGTGCCAGCAGCTTCCGAGACAGGGGCTATAACTATGGCTACACCTTC. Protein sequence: CASSFRDRGYNYGYTF. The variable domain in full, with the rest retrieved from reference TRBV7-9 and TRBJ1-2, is DTGVSQNPRHKITKRGQNVTFRCDPISEHNRLYWYRQTLGQGPEFLTYFQNEAQLEKSRLLSDRFSAERPKGSFSTLEIQRTEQGDSAMYLCASSFRDRGYNYGYTFGSGTRLTVV.

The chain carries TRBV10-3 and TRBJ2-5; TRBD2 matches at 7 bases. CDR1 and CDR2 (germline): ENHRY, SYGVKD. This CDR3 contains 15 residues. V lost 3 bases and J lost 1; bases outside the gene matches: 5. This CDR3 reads CAISEAGGSQETQYF. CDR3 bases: TGTGCCATCAGTGAAGCCGGGGGGTCCCAAGAGACCCAGTACTTC.

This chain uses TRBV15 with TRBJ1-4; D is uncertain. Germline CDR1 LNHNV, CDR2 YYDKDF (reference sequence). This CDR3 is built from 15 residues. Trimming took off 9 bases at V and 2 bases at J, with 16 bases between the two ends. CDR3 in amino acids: CATNRRVTTNEKLFF. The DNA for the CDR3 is TGTGCCACGAACCGTCGAGTTACGACTAATGAAAAACTGTTTTTT.

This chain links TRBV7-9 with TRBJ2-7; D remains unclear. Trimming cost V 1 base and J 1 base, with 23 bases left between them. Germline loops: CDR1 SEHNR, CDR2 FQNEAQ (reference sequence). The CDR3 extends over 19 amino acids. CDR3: CASSLVVGFSHPRSYEQYV. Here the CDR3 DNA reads TGTGCCAGCAGCTTAGTTGTGGGGTTCTCTCACCCTAGATCCTACGAGCAGTACGTC.

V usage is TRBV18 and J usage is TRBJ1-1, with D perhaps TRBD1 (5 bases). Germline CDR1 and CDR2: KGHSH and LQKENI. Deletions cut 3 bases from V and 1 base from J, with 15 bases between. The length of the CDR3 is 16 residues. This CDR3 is CASSPGGRQGNTEAFF. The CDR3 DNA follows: TGTGCCAGCTCACCGGGAGGGAGGCAGGGGAACACTGAAGCTTTCTTT.

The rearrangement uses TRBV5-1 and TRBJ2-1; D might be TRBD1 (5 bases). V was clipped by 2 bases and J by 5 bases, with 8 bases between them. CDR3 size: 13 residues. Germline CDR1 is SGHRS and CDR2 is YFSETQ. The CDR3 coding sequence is TGCGCCAGCAGCTTAGGGGCGGACAATGAGCAGTTCTTC. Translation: CASSLGADNEQFF.

The CDR3 region is CASQEQRGSDEQYF. DNA for the CDR3: TGCGCCAGCCAGGAGCAGCGGGGGTCGGACGAGCAGTACTTC. This chain uses TRBV5-1 with TRBJ2-7; 8 nucleotides align to TRBD2. CDR3 length: 14 residues. Germline V gives CDR1 SGHRS, CDR2 YFSETQ. V lost 7 bases and J lost 5; bases outside the gene matches: 11.